This T cell receptor (beta chain) is from a study of blood T cell repertoires in COVID-19. Study summary: Sites in the United States, Italy and Spain provided acute and convalescent COVID-19 samples. T cells, B-cell-depleted T cells, or PBMCs provided the cDNA or gDNA that served as material.

This CDR3 contains 18 residues. V lost 0 bases and J lost 3; bases outside the gene matches: 7. Germline values: CDR1 MNHEY, CDR2 SVGEGT. As processed by the authors: By means of reference gene primer amplification, nucleated cell counts were estimated. Profiling relied on immunoSEQ multiplex PCR, and the TCRdb table lists in-frame clones only, not all of them. The V and J calls and the clone size are those of that table, but D and trimming were determined from the DNA. The table has approximately 110,000 clones, over 65% seen once. Sequenced: peripheral blood. This chain joins TRBV6-2 or TRBV6-3 and TRBJ2-2; 10 bases are a match to TRBD1. The TCR comes from a human donor with acute or convalescent COVID-19. The donor label of this sample is uncertain. The CDR3 loop is CASSYSWGTGEDTGELFF. The CDR3 DNA follows: TGTGCCAGCAGTTACTCTTGGGGGACAGGGGAGGACACCGGGGAGCTGTTTTTT.